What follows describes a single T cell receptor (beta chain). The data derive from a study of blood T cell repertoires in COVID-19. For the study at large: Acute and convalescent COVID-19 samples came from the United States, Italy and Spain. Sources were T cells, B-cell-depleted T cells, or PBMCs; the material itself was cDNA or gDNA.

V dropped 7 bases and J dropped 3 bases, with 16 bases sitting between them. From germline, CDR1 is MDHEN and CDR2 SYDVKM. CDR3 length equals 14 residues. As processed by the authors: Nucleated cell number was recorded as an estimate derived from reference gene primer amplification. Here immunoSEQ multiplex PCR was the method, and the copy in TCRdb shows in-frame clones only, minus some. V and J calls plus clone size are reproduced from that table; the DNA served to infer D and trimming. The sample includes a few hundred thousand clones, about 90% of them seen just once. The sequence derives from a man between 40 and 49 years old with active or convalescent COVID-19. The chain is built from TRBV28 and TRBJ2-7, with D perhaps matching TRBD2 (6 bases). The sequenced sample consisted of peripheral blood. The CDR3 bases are TGTGCCAGCATTCCGATGGGACTGCTCTACGAGCAGTACTTC. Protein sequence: CASIPMGLLYEQYF.